The sequence of this T cell receptor beta chain was determined in a study of glioma-infiltrating T cells after dendritic cell vaccination. V gave up 7 bases and J gave up 0 bases, with 14 bases separating them. Germline assignment: CDR1 LNHDA and CDR2 SQIVND (reference sequence). This CDR3 has 15 residues. Repertoires were generated with immunoSEQ multiplex PCR, while TCRdb's copy carries only in-frame clones and drops some. The sample gives roughly 60,000 clones, approximately 86% of which show up once; more than 9% is in the top ten. The time point here: after dendritic cell vaccination, including at tumor progression/relapse.

Sequencing was performed on blood, taken after dendritic cell vaccination. The receptor was derived from a human donor with glioblastoma. The chain carries TRBV19 and TRBJ2-3, with D possibly TRBD1 on 5 matching bases. The CDR3 is CASTRQLSSTDTQYF. The CDR3 DNA is TGTGCCAGTACGCGACAGCTCTCTAGCACAGATACGCAGTATTTT.